These 28 T cell receptor beta chains share one sample of origin, sequenced in a study of blood T cell repertoires in COVID-19. The repertoire was sequenced with immunoSEQ multiplex PCR; TCRdb's copy has only in-frame clones and lacks some. Altogether about 360,000 clones are present, approximately 87% being singletons, with the ten largest covering about 1.9%. Sequencing input: PBMCs or T cells enriched from blood (not recorded which). These receptor sequences come from a middle-aged man in a cohort exposed to, infected with or recovered from COVID-19 (not recorded which).

This clone has just one count. The chain carries TRBV7-6 and TRBJ2-3; TRBD1 might be the D (6 bases). With 5 bases removed from V and 1 base from J, the gap between germline ends came to 22 bases. The V gene's germline CDR1 is SGHVS and CDR2 FNYEAQ. This CDR3 contains 18 residues. The CDR3 here is CASSPRGRESRGTDTQYF. Written as DNA, the CDR3 is TGTGCCAGCAGCCCCAGGGGTAGGGAGAGTCGAGGCACAGATACGCAGTATTTT.

As DNA, the CDR3 is TGTGCCAGCAGCAAAGGGGGGACTAGCTGGACAGATACGCAGTATTTT. This gives the protein CASSKGGTSWTDTQYF. The chain joins TRBV21-1 to TRBJ2-3; TRBD2, as called in the table, went unchecked against the DNA. TRBV21-1 is designated a pseudogene. This CDR3 spans 16 amino acids.

This chain connects TRBV7-2 to TRBJ1-5, with D unclear. V was clipped by 1 base and J by 11 bases, with 9 bases between them. Looked up from germline, CDR1 is SGHTA and CDR2 is FQGNSA. The CDR3 length is 12 residues. In DNA form, the CDR3 reads TGTGCCAGCAGCTTAGTTGGTCGGGCCCAGCATTTT. It translates to CASSLVGRAQHF.

V gene TRBV27 combines with J gene TRBJ2-3, with 8 bases matching TRBD2. Germline-derived CDR1 and CDR2 are MNHEY and SMNVEV (reference sequence). V dropped 6 bases and J dropped 3; count of bases not matched to a gene: 8. The CDR3 loop spans 15 amino acids. CDR3 sequence: CASSSGLAETDTQYF. The CDR3 nucleotides are TGTGCCAGCAGCTCCGGACTAGCAGAGACAGATACGCAGTATTTT.

This rearrangement joins TRBV7-6 to TRBJ2-5; 7 nucleotides agree with TRBD1. The ends lost 1 base at V and 5 bases at J; junction bases unmatched: 7. Germline V lookup: CDR1 SGHVS, CDR2 FNYEAQ. The CDR3 is made up of 15 amino acids. CDR3 loop: CASSLVGQVRETQYF. As DNA, the CDR3 is TGTGCCAGCAGCTTAGTAGGACAGGTACGGGAGACCCAGTACTTC.

The chain recombines TRBV11-2 with TRBJ1-6; no clear D gene. CDR3 length: 14 amino acids. The V end was cut by 5 bases, the J end by 4 bases, with 9 bases between. The germline CDR1 and CDR2 sequences are SGHAT and FQNNGV. This chain's CDR3 is CASSREIYNSPLHF. CDR3 nucleotides: TGTGCCAGCAGCAGAGAAATTTATAATTCACCCCTCCACTTT.

V gene TRBV7-2 combines with J gene TRBJ1-6; D gene uncertain. The CDR3 has 15 residues. Trimming pared 5 bases from V and 2 bases from J, leaving 10 bases between. Germline CDR1 is SGHTA and CDR2 is FQGNSA. The CDR3 reads CASSGGHTYNSPLHF. DNA of the CDR3: TGTGCCAGCAGCGGCGGCCACACCTATAATTCACCCCTCCACTTT.

The V gene is TRBV5-1, the J gene TRBJ2-7, with D possibly matching TRBD2 (5 bases). CDR1 is SGHRS, CDR2 YFSETQ, per germline. Trimming removed 4 bases at V and 7 bases at J, with 18 bases between. The CDR3 extends over 14 amino acids. This chain's CDR3 is CASSPGTYLIEQYF. For the CDR3, the DNA is TGCGCCAGCAGCCCGGGAACCTACCTAATAGAGCAGTACTTC.

This rearrangement joins TRBV6-5 to TRBJ1-2, with D possibly matching TRBD1 (6 bases). The CDR3 spans 15 residues. Germline V gives CDR1 MNHEY, CDR2 SVGAGI. The ends were cut back, 6 bases at V and 1 base at J, with 15 bases in the middle. The CDR3 DNA reads as TGTGCCAGCAGAACCAGGACAGCCAATAACTATGGCTACACCTTC. Amino acid sequence: CASRTRTANNYGYTF.

The gene calls are TRBV18 and TRBJ2-1, with TRBD2 identical over 15 bases. Germline V gives CDR1 KGHSH, CDR2 LQKENI. This CDR3 has 18 amino acids. Trimming took 0 bases from V and 9 from J; bases not matched to a gene: 9. This CDR3 is CASSPPGLAGGVFGEQFF. The CDR3, as DNA: TGTGCCAGCTCACCACCGGGACTAGCGGGAGGTGTTTTTGGTGAGCAGTTCTTC.

In nucleotides, the CDR3 is TGTGCCAGCAGCTTGACTAGCGCCTCCTACGAGCAGTACTTC. Translated, it gives CASSLTSASYEQYF. The chain is built from TRBV5-6 and TRBJ2-7, with TRBD2 matching 7 bases. J was trimmed by 0 bases and V by 1 base; bases with no gene match: 1. This CDR3 is built from 14 residues. Looked up from germline, CDR1 is SGHDT and CDR2 is YYEEEE. Supplemented by reference TRBV5-6 and TRBJ2-7, the full variable domain reads DAGVTQSPTHLIKTRGQQVTLRCSPKSGHDTVSWYQQALGQGPQFIFQYYEEEERQRGNFPDRFSGHQFPNYSSELNVNALLLGDSALYLCASSLTSASYEQYFGPGTRLTVT.

The chain couples TRBV4-2 to TRBJ2-5; TRBD2 aligns across 9 bases. Germline loops: CDR1 LGHNA, CDR2 YNFKEQ. CDR3 length equals 14 residues. Losses at the gene ends were 5 bases for V and 2 bases for J; bases not matched to a gene: 3. The DNA of the CDR3 is TGTGCCAGCAGCGCGACTAGCGGACAAGAGACCCAGTACTTC. Its translation: CASSATSGQETQYF.

The CDR3 nucleotides are TGTGCCAGCGCCGGGAGTGTTCCAAGTGAGCAGTTCTTC. As protein: CASAGSVPSEQFF. This rearrangement joins TRBV2 to TRBJ2-1, with D possibly TRBD2 on 6 matching bases. The length of the CDR3 is 13 residues. The germline gives CDR1 SNHLY, CDR2 FYNNEI. The V gene lost 8 bases and the J gene lost 9 bases, with 17 bases spanning the gap.

Here the CDR3 reads CAISGQSQPQHF. The CDR3 DNA sequence: TGTGCCATCAGCGGACAGAGTCAGCCCCAGCATTTT. The V call is TRBV10-3, the J call TRBJ1-5; a weak D match, TRBD1 (6 bases). Germline V lookup: CDR1 ENHRY, CDR2 SYGVKD. Trimming took off 6 bases at V and 6 bases at J, with 9 bases between the two ends. The CDR3 contains 12 residues.

V and J are TRBV3-1 (or the pseudogene TRBV3-2) and TRBJ2-3; TRBD2 is a possible D gene (5 bases). This CDR3 comprises 14 residues. Trimming took 3 bases from V and 0 from J, leaving 7 bases between them. Per germline, CDR1 LGHDT and CDR2 YNNKEL (reference sequence). Here the CDR3 DNA reads TGTGCCAGCAGCCAGGGAGTAAGCACAGATACGCAGTATTTT. Its protein product is CASSQGVSTDTQYF.

This clone occurred once. The chain recombines TRBV9 with TRBJ2-2, with D maybe TRBD2 (5 bases). CDR3 length: 16 residues. Deletions cut 0 bases from V and 4 bases from J, with 13 bases between. Per the germline V gene, CDR1 is SGDLS and CDR2 is YYNGEE. CDR3 sequence reads: CASSVAPVSGTGELFF. DNA for the CDR3: TGTGCCAGCAGCGTAGCTCCTGTGAGCGGCACCGGGGAGCTGTTTTTT.

The chain joins TRBV19 to TRBJ2-5, with 9 bases lining up with TRBD2. Trimming cost V 5 bases and J 9 bases; bases outside gene matches: 4. Per germline, CDR1 LNHDA and CDR2 SQIVND (reference sequence). This CDR3 is 12 amino acids long. The CDR3 loop is CASSLVAGAQYF. CDR3 in DNA: TGTGCCAGTAGTCTTGTAGCGGGGGCCCAGTACTTC.

V and J are TRBV28 and TRBJ1-1; possible D gene TRBD1, 5 bases. This CDR3 has 15 amino acids. V shed 6 bases and J shed 5 bases, with 19 bases lying between them. Germline values: CDR1 MDHEN, CDR2 SYDVKM. CDR3 sequence reads: CASSKPGRRGTEAFF. As DNA, the CDR3 is TGTGCCAGCAGCAAACCGGGACGGCGGGGGACTGAAGCTTTCTTT.

This clone has just a few counts. The chain links TRBV7-2 to TRBJ1-2, with a tentative D call TRBD1 (5 bases). V gave up 1 base and J gave up 3 bases, with 12 bases separating them. The CDR3 length is 15 residues. The germline V gene encodes CDR1 SGHTA and CDR2 FQGNSA. Written as DNA, the CDR3 is TGTGCCAGCAGCTTAGTGGGCAGGGTCTACTATGGCTACACCTTC. This encodes CASSLVGRVYYGYTF.

The rearrangement links TRBV7-2 to TRBJ2-3; 10 bases align to TRBD2. CDR1 SGHTA and CDR2 FQGNSA come from the germline V gene. V dropped 1 base and J dropped 5; count of bases not matched to a gene: 6. The CDR3 sequence is 16 residues long. For the CDR3, the DNA is TGTGCCAGCAGCTTAGTCCTAGCGGGAGATTTAGATACGCAGTATTTT. This gives the protein CASSLVLAGDLDTQYF.

V is TRBV5-4 and J is TRBJ2-3; 12 bases are a match to TRBD2. In germline, CDR1 is SGHNT, CDR2 YYREEE (reference sequence). Germline trimming cut 4 bases from V and 5 bases from J; bases unmatched to any gene: 8. This CDR3 region has 16 residues. CDR3 residues: CASSERLAGEIDTQYF. The CDR3 DNA sequence: TGTGCCAGCAGCGAAAGACTAGCGGGAGAAATAGATACGCAGTATTTT. The entire variable domain, with the rest obtained from reference TRBV5-4 and TRBJ2-3, is as follows: ETGVTQSPTHLIKTRGQQVTLRCSSQSGHNTVSWYQQALGQGPQFIFQYYREEENGRGNFPPRFSGLQFPNYSSELNVNALELDDSALYLCASSERLAGEIDTQYFGPGTRLTVL.

The chain couples TRBV6-5 to TRBJ1-1; TRBD1 is a possible D gene (6 bases). Germline V gene lookup returns CDR1 MNHEY and CDR2 SVGAGI. V was trimmed by 7 bases and J by 4 bases, leaving 19 bases between them. The CDR3 loop spans 15 amino acids. The CDR3 sequence: CASIPPGDAGTEAFF. The CDR3 DNA is TGTGCCAGCATCCCCCCAGGGGATGCGGGCACTGAAGCTTTCTTT.

The genes are TRBV4-1 and TRBJ1-4, with D possibly TRBD1 on 6 matching bases. From germline, CDR1 is MGHRA and CDR2 YSYEKL. V was shortened by 4 bases and J by 6 bases, with 12 bases between the two germline ends. This CDR3 contains 14 residues. CDR3 nucleotide sequence: TGCGCCAGCAGCCCTCAGGGGTTTGATGAAAAACTGTTTTTT. It specifies CASSPQGFDEKLFF.

The chain carries TRBV6-5 and TRBJ2-7; 8 bases line up with TRBD1. V gave up 6 bases and J gave up 2 bases; unmatched junction bases: 6. The germline gives CDR1 MNHEY, CDR2 SVGAGI. This CDR3 has 14 amino acids. The CDR3 DNA sequence: TGTGCCAGCAGGAAGGGACAGGTGACCTACGAGCAGTACTTC. Its protein is CASRKGQVTYEQYF.

The gene calls are TRBV27 and TRBJ2-1, with 10 bases fitting TRBD2. The CDR3 extends over 17 amino acids. The germline V gene has CDR1 MNHEY and CDR2 SMNVEV (reference sequence). The J segment lost 9 bases and the V segment lost 7 bases, leaving 18 bases of the junction unmatched. The CDR3 protein is CASNPFPGASGSVEQFF. CDR3 bases: TGTGCCAGCAACCCATTCCCAGGGGCTAGCGGGAGTGTTGAGCAGTTCTTC.

This clone was seen a few times. This rearrangement joins TRBV2 to TRBJ1-1, with D unresolved. V was cut by 3 bases and J by 4 bases, with 9 bases left in between. CDR1 and CDR2 from the germline V gene are SNHLY and FYNNEI. CDR3 length: 13 amino acids. The CDR3 is CASSDGEGTEAFF. In nucleotides, the CDR3 is TGTGCCAGCAGTGACGGCGAGGGCACTGAAGCTTTCTTT.

This chain uses TRBV18 with TRBJ1-1; TRBD1 is a possible D gene (6 bases). Trimming shortened V by 3 bases and J by 1 base, and 12 bases separated the two germline ends. The CDR3 is made up of 15 amino acids. Germline V gives CDR1 KGHSH, CDR2 LQKENI. CDR3 bases: TGTGCCAGCTCACCCGGCGGGGGCCGGAACACTGAAGCTTTCTTT. Translation gives CASSPGGGRNTEAFF.

On this clone itself: In the same sample, other DNA sequences code for this CDR3. The chain combines TRBV18 with TRBJ2-6; D unresolved. CDR3 length equals 15 residues. CDR1 is KGHSH and CDR2 is LQKENI in the germline V gene. The ends were cut back, 2 bases at V and 0 bases at J, with 5 bases in the middle. DNA for the CDR3: TGTGCCAGCTCACCAACAGACTCTGGGGCCAACGTCCTGACTTTC. This translates into CASSPTDSGANVLTF. The full variable domain, completed using reference TRBV18 and TRBJ2-6, is NAGVMQNPRHLVRRRGQEARLRCSPMKGHSHVYWYRQLPEEGLKFMVYLQKENIIDESGMPKERFSAEFPKEGPSILRIQQVVRGDSAAYFCASSPTDSGANVLTFGAGSRLTVL.